Below are 3 T cell receptor beta chains sequenced from a single sample in a study of T cell repertoires in cytomegalovirus infection. Antigens for these TCRs are unknown. TCRdb fed the reads into MiXCR, producing one record per CDR3 protein. The table has 60,000 to 75,000 distinct CDR3 sequences, 25% to 30% seen once; the top ten hold roughly 60%. The sequenced sample was CD8+ T cells from cultured PBMCs, obtained from culture after CMV antigen stimulation. Source of these receptors: a human donor in good health (CMV status not recorded). Some clones in this sample may be carry-over from other donors' samples.

This clonotype was seen at least ten times. The chain is built from TRBV7-3 and TRBJ2-5; 7 nucleotides align to TRBD1. CDR1 and CDR2 from the germline V gene are SGHTA and FQGTGA. This CDR3 has 16 residues. Trimming removed 1 base from V and 2 bases from J; junction bases left unmatched: 7. The CDR3: CASSLKMTGRQETQYF. The CDR3 DNA is TGTGCCAGCAGCTTAAAGATGACAGGGCGACAAGAGACCCAGTACTTC.

There are many counts of this clonotype. The chain couples TRBV7-8 to TRBJ2-4, with D possibly TRBD1 on 6 matching bases. CDR1 and CDR2 (germline): SGHVS, FQNEAQ. Trimming removed 0 bases from V and 3 bases from J, with 12 bases in between. This CDR3 is built from 16 residues. CDR3: CASSLALAGDKNIQYF. CDR3 DNA: TGTGCCAGCAGCTTAGCGCTGGCAGGGGACAAAAACATTCAGTACTTC.

The chain joins TRBV3-1 to TRBJ2-7; the D is unclear. The CDR3 contains 16 residues. CDR1 and CDR2 from the germline V gene are LGHDT and YNNKEL (reference sequence). V gave up 0 bases and J gave up 4 bases, with 16 bases separating them. The CDR3 region is CASSQEGSISTYEQYF. CDR3 in DNA: TGTGCCAGCAGCCAAGAGGGAAGCATCTCGACTTACGAGCAGTACTTC.